A selection of T cell receptor beta chains follows, all from one sample in a study of spatial heterogeneity in lung cancer. A single record per CDR3 protein comes from TCRdb applying MiXCR to the 5' RACE reads. The profile shows about 120,000 distinct CDR3 sequences, 10% to 15% of them singletons. This sample comprised PBMCs, obtained at follow-up. These receptors all come from a male donor with early-stage non-small cell lung cancer. Both conserved end residues are part of each CDR3. A D gene is named only where the DNA matches it firmly. Size is stated for part of the rows, as once, few or many counts, or as a class when the clone is expanded.

clone size | J gene | V gene | D gene | CDR3 protein | CDR3 DNA
few | TRBJ2-1 | TRBV4-3 | . | CASSQDRSRGHNEQFF | TGCGCCAGCAGTCAAGATAGGTCCAGGGGCCACAATGAGCAGTTCTTC
few | TRBJ1-2 | TRBV4-3 | . | CASSQDSPGPSYGYTF | TGCGCCAGCAGCCAAGATTCTCCGGGACCGAGCTATGGCTACACCTTC
. | TRBJ2-5 | TRBV3-1 | . | CASSTSLRPETQYF | TGTGCCAGCAGCACCTCTTTGCGGCCAGAGACCCAGTACTTC
many | TRBJ2-5 | TRBV7-2 | TRBD1 | CASSLFRQGPETQYF | TGTGCCAGCAGCTTATTCCGACAGGGCCCAGAGACCCAGTACTTC
few | TRBJ2-7 | TRBV12-3/TRBV12-4 | TRBD1 | CASSTRDRGFGEQYF | TGTGCCAGCAGTACCCGGGACAGGGGGTTCGGCGAGCAGTACTTC
few | TRBJ1-6 | TRBV7-9 | TRBD1 | CASSSKPGQGLSNSPLHF | TGTGCCAGCAGCAGTAAACCGGGACAGGGGTTGAGTAATTCACCCCTCCACTTT
. | TRBJ2-5 | TRBV28 | TRBD1 | CASSPDRDQETQYF | TGTGCCAGCAGTCCCGACAGGGACCAAGAGACCCAGTACTTC
. | TRBJ1-2 | TRBV6-5 | . | CASTSRPGYGYTF | TGTGCCAGCACCTCTCGGCCAGGGTATGGCTACACCTTC
few | TRBJ2-7 | TRBV28 | . | CASSPMGYEQYF | TGTGCCAGCAGTCCCATGGGATACGAGCAGTACTTC
. | TRBJ1-4 | TRBV7-9 | TRBD1 | CASRPDRGTTNEKLFF | TGTGCCAGCAGGCCGGACAGGGGAACAACTAATGAAAAACTGTTTTTT
many | TRBJ1-2 | TRBV25-1 | . | CASNSWPGDGYTF | TGTGCCAGCAATTCCTGGCCGGGGGATGGCTACACCTTC
. | TRBJ2-1 | TRBV2 | TRBD1 | CASRPVRDRAYNEQFF | TGTGCCAGCAGGCCCGTTCGGGACAGAGCCTACAATGAGCAGTTCTTC
few | TRBJ2-1 | TRBV7-3 | . | CASSLRAGPGGPYNEQFF | TGTGCCAGCAGCTTAAGGGCAGGGCCGGGCGGGCCTTACAATGAGCAGTTCTTC
few | TRBJ2-7 | TRBV27 | . | CASSLQQGSGPYEQYF | TGTGCCAGCAGTTTACAACAAGGATCGGGTCCGTACGAGCAGTACTTC
. | TRBJ2-7 | TRBV7-6 | . | CASSDTRENSYEQYF | TGTGCCAGCAGCGACACCAGGGAGAATTCCTACGAGCAGTACTTC
few | TRBJ2-7 | TRBV10-3 | . | CASLFQDSTYEQYF | TGTGCCTCCTTATTCCAGGACAGTACCTACGAGCAGTACTTC
. | TRBJ1-5 | TRBV28 | . | CASRFNSNQPQHF | TGTGCCAGCAGATTTAATAGCAATCAGCCCCAGCATTTT
. | TRBJ2-3 | TRBV6-6 | . | CASRGSGTDTQYF | TGTGCCAGCAGGGGGTCGGGAACAGATACGCAGTATTTT
. | TRBJ2-1 | TRBV5-5 | TRBD2 | CASSLQRGGFYNEQFF | TGTGCCAGCAGCCTCCAGCGGGGGGGATTCTACAATGAGCAGTTCTTC
few | TRBJ2-3 | TRBV30 | . | CAWSVGVLGTDTQYF | TGTGCCTGGAGTGTCGGAGTTCTCGGCACAGATACGCAGTATTTT
few | TRBJ2-7 | TRBV20-1 | TRBD1 | CSASWDRDGEQYF | TGCAGTGCTAGCTGGGACAGGGATGGCGAGCAGTACTTC
few | TRBJ2-7 | TRBV20-1 | TRBD1 | CSAGPGGGTGGLYEQYF | TGCAGTGCTGGACCCGGTGGCGGGACAGGGGGCCTCTACGAGCAGTACTTC
few | TRBJ2-5 | TRBV7-9 | . | CASSPELGKETQYF | TGTGCCAGCAGCCCAGAACTGGGAAAAGAGACCCAGTACTTC
. | TRBJ2-7 | TRBV5-5 | . | CASNFRDSAFWEQYF | TGTGCCAGCAACTTTCGTGACAGTGCCTTTTGGGAGCAGTACTTC
. | TRBJ1-3 | TRBV6-2/TRBV6-3 | . | CASSRDYRNTIYF | TGTGCCAGCAGCCGGGACTATAGAAACACCATATATTTT
many | TRBJ2-7 | TRBV11-2 | TRBD1 | CASSSIRTGLEQYF | TGTGCCAGCAGCTCAATTCGGACAGGGCTTGAGCAGTACTTC
many | TRBJ1-4 | TRBV12-3/TRBV12-4 | TRBD1 | CASSPPGQANEKLFF | TGTGCCAGCAGTCCACCGGGACAGGCTAATGAAAAACTGTTTTTT
many | TRBJ1-2 | TRBV6-2/TRBV6-3 | . | CASSYNNYGYTF | TGTGCCAGCAGTTACAACAACTATGGCTACACCTTC
many | TRBJ2-5 | TRBV6-5 | TRBD1 | CASRRDRRGPQYF | TGTGCCAGCAGACGGGACAGGAGGGGTCCCCAGTACTTC
many | TRBJ2-1 | TRBV6-2/TRBV6-3 | . | CASSYRFGSYNEQFF | TGTGCCAGCAGTTACAGGTTTGGCTCCTACAATGAGCAGTTCTTC
few | TRBJ1-1 | TRBV5-1 | TRBD1 | CASSLTGLGAEAFF | TGCGCCAGCAGCCTGACAGGGCTTGGCGCTGAAGCTTTCTTT
medium-sized | TRBJ2-7 | TRBV10-3 | TRBD2 | CAIRGLAGSYEQYF | TGTGCCATCAGAGGACTAGCGGGTAGCTACGAGCAGTACTTC
. | TRBJ2-1 | TRBV3-1 | TRBD1 | CASNPGQGWPSEQFF | TGTGCCAGCAACCCAGGACAGGGGTGGCCGTCGGAGCAGTTCTTC
. | TRBJ2-4 | TRBV6-6 | . | CASSRTGGKNIQYF | TGTGCCAGCAGCCGCACTGGAGGCAAAAACATTCAGTACTTC
few | TRBJ2-7 | TRBV29-1 | TRBD1 | CSGGQDYEQYF | TGCAGCGGGGGACAGGACTACGAGCAGTACTTC
. | TRBJ1-5 | TRBV12-3/TRBV12-4 | TRBD1 | CASSRQGAGNQPQHF | TGTGCCAGCAGTCGGCAGGGGGCTGGCAATCAGCCCCAGCATTTT
few | TRBJ2-7 | TRBV2 | . | CAGSTLYEQYF | TGTGCCGGCTCGACCCTCTACGAGCAGTACTTC
. | TRBJ2-5 | TRBV18 | . | CASSPLGEETQYF | TGTGCCAGCTCACCTCTGGGAGAAGAGACCCAGTACTTC
once | TRBJ2-7 | TRBV6-6 | . | CASSSQRGGYEQYF | TGTGCCAGCAGTAGCCAGAGGGGAGGCTACGAGCAGTACTTC
. | TRBJ2-7 | TRBV7-2 | TRBD2 | CASSLAPLTSGGEEQYF | TGTGCCAGCAGCTTAGCTCCATTGACTAGCGGGGGTGAGGAGCAGTACTTC
many | TRBJ1-5 | TRBV9 | . | CASSLGYSNQPQHF | TGTGCCAGCAGCTTGGGGTATAGCAATCAGCCCCAGCATTTT
. | TRBJ1-2 | TRBV20-1 | . | CSARPPQGPFYGYTF | TGCAGTGCTAGGCCCCCGCAGGGGCCCTTCTATGGCTACACCTTC
. | TRBJ2-1 | TRBV6-6 | TRBD1 | CASSGQVGVNEQFF | TGTGCCAGCAGCGGACAGGTCGGGGTCAATGAGCAGTTCTTC
many | TRBJ2-2 | TRBV29-1 | TRBD2 | CSVGGTSGYSTGELFF | TGCAGCGTTGGAGGGACTAGCGGATACTCCACCGGGGAGCTGTTTTTT
. | TRBJ1-5 | TRBV5-6 | TRBD1 | CASSLWTGSGNQPQHF | TGTGCCAGCAGCCTGTGGACAGGGAGCGGCAATCAGCCCCAGCATTTT
many | TRBJ1-2 | TRBV10-3 | TRBD1 | CAISERSGGSGYTF | TGTGCCATCAGTGAAAGGTCAGGGGGGAGCGGCTACACCTTC
. | TRBJ2-7 | TRBV11-2 | . | CASSLTTGGSYEQYF | TGTGCCAGCAGCCTAACAACCGGGGGCTCCTACGAGCAGTACTTC
. | TRBJ2-7 | TRBV6-6 | . | CASNGLSSYEQYF | TGTGCCAGCAACGGGCTTAGCTCCTACGAGCAGTACTTC
. | TRBJ2-5 | TRBV5-1 | . | CASSLATGKETQYF | TGCGCCAGCAGCTTGGCCACAGGGAAAGAGACCCAGTACTTC
few | TRBJ1-1 | TRBV7-2 | . | CASSLPLRVWNTEAFF | TGTGCCAGCAGCTTACCACTCAGGGTATGGAACACTGAAGCTTTCTTT